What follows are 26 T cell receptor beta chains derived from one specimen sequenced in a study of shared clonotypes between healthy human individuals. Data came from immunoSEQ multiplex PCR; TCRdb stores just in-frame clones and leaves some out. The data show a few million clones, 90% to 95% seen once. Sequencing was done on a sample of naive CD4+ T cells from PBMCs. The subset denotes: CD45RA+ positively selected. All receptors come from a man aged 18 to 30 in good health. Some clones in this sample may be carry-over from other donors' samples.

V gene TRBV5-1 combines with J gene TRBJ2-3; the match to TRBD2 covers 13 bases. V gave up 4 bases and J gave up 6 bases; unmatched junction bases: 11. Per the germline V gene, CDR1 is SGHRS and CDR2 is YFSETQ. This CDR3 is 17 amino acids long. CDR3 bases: TGCGCCAGCAGCACTGGACTAGCGGGAGTGATGTCGGATACGCAGTATTTT. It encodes CASSTGLAGVMSDTQYF.

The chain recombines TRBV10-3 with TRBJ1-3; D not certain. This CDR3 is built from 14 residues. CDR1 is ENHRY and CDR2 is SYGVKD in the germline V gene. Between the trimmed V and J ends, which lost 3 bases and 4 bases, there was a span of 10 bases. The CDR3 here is CAISERAEGNTIYF. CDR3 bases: TGTGCCATCAGTGAACGGGCAGAAGGAAACACCATATATTTT.

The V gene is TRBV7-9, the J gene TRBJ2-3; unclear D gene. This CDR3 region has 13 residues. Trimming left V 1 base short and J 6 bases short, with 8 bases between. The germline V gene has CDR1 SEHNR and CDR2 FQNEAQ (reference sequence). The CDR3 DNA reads TGTGCCAGCAGCTTAGTGGCGGAGGATACGCAGTATTTT. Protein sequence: CASSLVAEDTQYF.

The CDR3 nucleotides are TGTGCCAGCAGCTGGGGGGATCCCACAGATACGCAGTATTTT. The encoded protein is CASSWGDPTDTQYF. The chain uses TRBV7-9 and TRBJ2-3, with D tentatively TRBD2 (6 bases). This CDR3 has 14 amino acids. CDR1 SEHNR and CDR2 FQNEAQ come from the germline V gene (reference sequence). V gave up 4 bases and J gave up 2 bases, with 10 bases separating them.

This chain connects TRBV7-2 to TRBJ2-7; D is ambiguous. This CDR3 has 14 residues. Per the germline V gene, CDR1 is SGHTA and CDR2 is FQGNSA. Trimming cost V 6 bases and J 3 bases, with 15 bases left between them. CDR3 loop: CASRERASNYEQYF. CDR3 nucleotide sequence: TGTGCCAGCAGGGAAAGGGCATCTAACTACGAGCAGTACTTC.

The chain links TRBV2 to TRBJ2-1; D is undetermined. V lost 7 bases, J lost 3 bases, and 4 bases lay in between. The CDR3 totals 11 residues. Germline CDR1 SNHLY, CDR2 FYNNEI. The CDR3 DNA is TGTGCCAGCACCTACTACAATGAGCAGTTCTTC. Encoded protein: CASTYYNEQFF.

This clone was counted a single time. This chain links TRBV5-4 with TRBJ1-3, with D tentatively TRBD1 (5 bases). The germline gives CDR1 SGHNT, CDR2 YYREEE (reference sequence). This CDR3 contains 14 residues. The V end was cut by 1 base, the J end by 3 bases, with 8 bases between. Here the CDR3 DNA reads TGTGCCAGCAGCTTGTTAGACAGTGGAAACACCATATATTTT. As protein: CASSLLDSGNTIYF.

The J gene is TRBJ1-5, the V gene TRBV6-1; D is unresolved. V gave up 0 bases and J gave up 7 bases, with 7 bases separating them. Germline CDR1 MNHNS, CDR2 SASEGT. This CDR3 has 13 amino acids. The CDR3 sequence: CASSEAGMQPQHF. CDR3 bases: TGTGCCAGCAGTGAAGCGGGGATGCAGCCCCAGCATTTT.

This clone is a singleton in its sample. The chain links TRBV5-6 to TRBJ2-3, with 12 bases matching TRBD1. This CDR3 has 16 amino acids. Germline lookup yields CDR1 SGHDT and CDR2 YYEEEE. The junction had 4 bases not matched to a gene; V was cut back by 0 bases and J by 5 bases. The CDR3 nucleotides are TGTGCCAGCAGCTTGGATGGGACAGGGGGCGAAGATACGCAGTATTTT. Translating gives CASSLDGTGGEDTQYF.

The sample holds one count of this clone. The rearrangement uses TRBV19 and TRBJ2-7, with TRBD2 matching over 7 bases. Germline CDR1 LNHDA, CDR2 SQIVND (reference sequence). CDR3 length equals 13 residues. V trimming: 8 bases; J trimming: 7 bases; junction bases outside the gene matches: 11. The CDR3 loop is CASAGAGVHEQYF. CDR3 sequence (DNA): TGTGCCAGTGCCGGGGCGGGAGTTCATGAGCAGTACTTC. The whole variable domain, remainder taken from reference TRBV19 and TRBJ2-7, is DGGITQSPKYLFRKEGQNVTLSCEQNLNHDAMYWYRQDPGQGLRLIYYSQIVNDFQKGDIAEGYSVSREKKESFPLTVTSAQKNPTAFYLCASAGAGVHEQYFGPGTRLTVT.

Here the CDR3 DNA reads TGTGCCAGCAGAGACAGGGGCCCGTTAGATACGCAGTATTTT. Translating gives CASRDRGPLDTQYF. This chain links TRBV7-2 with TRBJ2-3, with 8 bases aligning to TRBD1. V was clipped by 6 bases and J by 5 bases; unmatched bases: 7. The germline V gene has CDR1 SGHTA and CDR2 FQGNSA. The CDR3 length is 14 residues.

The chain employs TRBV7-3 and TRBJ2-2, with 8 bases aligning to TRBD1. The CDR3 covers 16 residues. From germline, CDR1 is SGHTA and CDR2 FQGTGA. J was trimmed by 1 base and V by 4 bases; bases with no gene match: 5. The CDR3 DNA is TGTGCCAGCAGCTCCCGGACAGGGCAGAACACCGGGGAGCTGTTTTTT. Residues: CASSSRTGQNTGELFF. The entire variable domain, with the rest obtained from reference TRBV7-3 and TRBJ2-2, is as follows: GAGVSQTPSNKVTEKGKYVELRCDPISGHTALYWYRQSLGQGPEFLIYFQGTGAADDSGLPNDRFFAVRPEGSVSTLKIQRTERGDSAVYLCASSSRTGQNTGELFFGEGSRLTVL.

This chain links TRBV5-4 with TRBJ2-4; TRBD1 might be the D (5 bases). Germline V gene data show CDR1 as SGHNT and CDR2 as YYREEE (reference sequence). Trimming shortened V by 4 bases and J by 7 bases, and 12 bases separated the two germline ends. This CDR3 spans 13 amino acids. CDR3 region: CASSRKTDNIQYF. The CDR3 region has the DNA TGTGCCAGCAGCCGGAAGACAGATAACATTCAGTACTTC.

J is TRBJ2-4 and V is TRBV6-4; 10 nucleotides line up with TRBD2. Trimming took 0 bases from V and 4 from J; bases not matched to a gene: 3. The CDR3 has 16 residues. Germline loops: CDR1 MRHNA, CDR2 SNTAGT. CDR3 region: CASSDSGTSEKNIQYF. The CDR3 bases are TGTGCCAGCAGTGACTCTGGGACTAGCGAAAAAAACATTCAGTACTTC.

This CDR3 reads CALGGVDTGELFF. For the CDR3, the DNA is TGTGCCTTGGGGGGCGTCGACACCGGGGAGCTGTTTTTT. This chain links TRBV5-4 with TRBJ2-2; the D gene could be TRBD1 or TRBD2 (6 bases each). Deletions cut 10 bases from V and 3 bases from J, with 13 bases between. CDR1 is SGHNT, CDR2 YYREEE, per germline (reference sequence). The CDR3 covers 13 residues. Complete variable domain (other parts from reference TRBV5-4 and TRBJ2-2): ETGVTQSPTHLIKTRGQQVTLRCSSQSGHNTVSWYQQALGQGPQFIFQYYREEENGRGNFPPRFSGLQFPNYSSELNVNALELDDSALYLCALGGVDTGELFFGEGSRLTVL.

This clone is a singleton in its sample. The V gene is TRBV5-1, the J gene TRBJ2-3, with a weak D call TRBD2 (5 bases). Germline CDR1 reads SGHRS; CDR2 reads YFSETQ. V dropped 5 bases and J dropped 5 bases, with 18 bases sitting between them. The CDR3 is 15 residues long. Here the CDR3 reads CASSNGVSDLDTQYF. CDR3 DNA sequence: TGCGCCAGCAGTAACGGGGTTAGCGATCTAGATACGCAGTATTTT.

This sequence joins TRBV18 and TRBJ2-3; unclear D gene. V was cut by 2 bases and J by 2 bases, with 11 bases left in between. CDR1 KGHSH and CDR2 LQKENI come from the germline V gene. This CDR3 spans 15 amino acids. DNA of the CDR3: TGTGCCAGCTCACCATTGGGGTCAGACACAGATACGCAGTATTTT. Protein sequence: CASSPLGSDTDTQYF.

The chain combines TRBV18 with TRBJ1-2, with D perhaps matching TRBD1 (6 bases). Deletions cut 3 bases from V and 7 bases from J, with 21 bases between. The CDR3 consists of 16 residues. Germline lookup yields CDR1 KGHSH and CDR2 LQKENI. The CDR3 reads CASSPINGQIPSGYTF. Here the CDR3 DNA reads TGTGCCAGCTCACCCATCAATGGACAGATACCTAGTGGCTACACCTTC.

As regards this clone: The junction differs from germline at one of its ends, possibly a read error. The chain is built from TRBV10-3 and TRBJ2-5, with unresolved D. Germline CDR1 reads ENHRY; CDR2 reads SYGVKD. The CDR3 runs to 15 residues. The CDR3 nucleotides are TGTGCCATCAGTGAGTCAGGCGGAAGTCAAGGGACCCAGTACTTC. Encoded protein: CAISESGGSQGTQYF.

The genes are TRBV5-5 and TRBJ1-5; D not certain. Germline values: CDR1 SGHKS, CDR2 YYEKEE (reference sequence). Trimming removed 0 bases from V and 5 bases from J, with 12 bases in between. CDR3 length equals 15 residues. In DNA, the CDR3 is TGTGCCAGCAGCTTGGATCCAACGGCGGATCAGCCCCAGCATTTT. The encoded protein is CASSLDPTADQPQHF. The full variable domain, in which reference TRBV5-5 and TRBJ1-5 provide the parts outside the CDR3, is DAGVTQSPTHLIKTRGQQVTLRCSPISGHKSVSWYQQVLGQGPQFIFQYYEKEERGRGNFPDRFSARQFPNYSSELNVNALLLGDSALYLCASSLDPTADQPQHFGDGTRLSIL.

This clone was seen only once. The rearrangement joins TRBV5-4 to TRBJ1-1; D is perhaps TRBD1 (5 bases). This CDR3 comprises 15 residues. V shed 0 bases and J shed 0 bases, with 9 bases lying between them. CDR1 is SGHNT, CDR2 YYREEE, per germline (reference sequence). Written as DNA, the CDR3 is TGTGCCAGCAGCTTGGGGGGCATAATGAACACTGAAGCTTTCTTT. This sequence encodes CASSLGGIMNTEAFF. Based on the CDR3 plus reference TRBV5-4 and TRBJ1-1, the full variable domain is ETGVTQSPTHLIKTRGQQVTLRCSSQSGHNTVSWYQQALGQGPQFIFQYYREEENGRGNFPPRFSGLQFPNYSSELNVNALELDDSALYLCASSLGGIMNTEAFFGQGTRLTVV.

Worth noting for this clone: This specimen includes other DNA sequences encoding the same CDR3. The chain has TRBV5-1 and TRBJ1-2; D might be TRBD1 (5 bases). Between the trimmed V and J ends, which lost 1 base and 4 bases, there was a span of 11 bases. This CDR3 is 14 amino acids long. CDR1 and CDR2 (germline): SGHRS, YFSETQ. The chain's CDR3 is CASSLSGTGYGYTF. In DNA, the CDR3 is TGCGCCAGCAGCTTGTCCGGGACTGGCTATGGCTACACCTTC.

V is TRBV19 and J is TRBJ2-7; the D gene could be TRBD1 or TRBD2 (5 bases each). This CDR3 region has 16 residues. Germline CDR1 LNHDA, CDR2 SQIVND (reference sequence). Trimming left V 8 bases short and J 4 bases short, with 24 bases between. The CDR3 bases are TGTGCCAGTCGCTTATCGACCGGGACGGATGGTTACGAGCAGTACTTC. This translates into CASRLSTGTDGYEQYF.

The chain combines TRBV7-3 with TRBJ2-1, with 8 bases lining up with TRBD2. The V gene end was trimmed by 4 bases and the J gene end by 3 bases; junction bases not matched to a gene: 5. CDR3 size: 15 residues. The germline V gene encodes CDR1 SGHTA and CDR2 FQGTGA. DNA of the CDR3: TGTGCCAGCAGCTCACCGGGACTAGGCTACAATGAGCAGTTCTTC. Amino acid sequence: CASSSPGLGYNEQFF.

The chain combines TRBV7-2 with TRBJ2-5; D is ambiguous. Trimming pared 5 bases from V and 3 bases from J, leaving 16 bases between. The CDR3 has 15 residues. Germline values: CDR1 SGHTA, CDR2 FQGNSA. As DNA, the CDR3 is TGTGCCAGCAGCCCAAGGGTGGGTAGAAAAGAGACCCAGTACTTC. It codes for CASSPRVGRKETQYF.

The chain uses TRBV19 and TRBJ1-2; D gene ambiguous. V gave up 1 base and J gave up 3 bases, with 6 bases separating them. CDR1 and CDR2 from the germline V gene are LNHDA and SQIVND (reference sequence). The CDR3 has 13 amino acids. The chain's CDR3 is CASSIGVDYGYTF. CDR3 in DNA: TGTGCCAGTAGTATAGGAGTCGACTATGGCTACACCTTC.